The rows below give T cell receptor beta chains drawn from one sample of a study of CD8 T cells in ankylosing spondylitis. TCRdb re-derived calls from the 5' RACE reads in MiXCR, one entry per CDR3 protein. This sample carries under 950,000 distinct CDR3 sequences, around 20% of them seen once, and the ten largest clones take over 15%. Sequencing was carried out using blood, either unsorted or a sorted T cell fraction (not recorded which). The receptors were gathered from a male donor with ankylosing spondylitis. Both conserved end residues are part of each CDR3. The order of the fields is clone size, J gene, V gene, D gene, CDR3 protein, CDR3 DNA. The D gene is left open where the match is weak. For some rows the clone size is stated as once, few or many, or as a class when expanded; others skip it.

>many|TRBJ2-7|TRBV4-1|.
CASSQERTAPGQYF
TGCGCCAGCAGCCAAGAGAGGACAGCCCCAGGGCAGTACTTC
>.|TRBJ1-6|TRBV30|TRBD1
CAWSAGTGEAPLHF
TGTGCCTGGAGTGCCGGGACAGGGGAGGCACCCCTCCACTTT
>.|TRBJ2-5|TRBV6-1|.
CASSEASGNRETQYF
TGTGCCAGCAGTGAAGCGTCGGGGAATAGGGAGACCCAGTACTTC
>few|TRBJ2-1|TRBV2|.
CASSERGRSYNEQFF
TGTGCCAGCAGTGAAAGGGGGAGGTCCTACAATGAGCAGTTCTTC
>.|TRBJ2-2|TRBV7-3|.
CASSLKATGELFF
TGTGCCAGCAGCTTAAAGGCCACCGGGGAGCTGTTTTTT
>.|TRBJ2-3|TRBV20-1|.
CSAPTRTSTDTQYF
TGCAGTGCACCCACTAGAACTAGCACAGATACGCAGTATTTT
>.|TRBJ2-3|TRBV29-1|TRBD2
CSVEGALVGGRAADTQYF
TGCAGCGTTGAGGGGGCTTTAGTGGGCGGGAGGGCCGCAGATACGCAGTATTTT
>few|TRBJ1-1|TRBV12-3/TRBV12-4|TRBD1
CASSLEWAGTDTEAFF
TGTGCCAGCAGTTTAGAGTGGGCAGGGACAGACACTGAAGCTTTCTTT
>.|TRBJ1-2|TRBV10-2|.
CATHPGPRSGGYTF
TGCGCCACCCATCCGGGACCCAGATCGGGTGGCTACACCTTC
>.|TRBJ1-1|TRBV5-1|.
CASSLEPIRGNTEAFF
TGCGCCAGCAGCTTGGAACCGATCCGAGGGAACACTGAAGCTTTCTTT
>.|TRBJ2-1|TRBV29-1|TRBD2
CSVEMYGPSGRDSYNEQFF
TGCAGCGTTGAAATGTACGGGCCTAGCGGGAGGGATTCCTACAATGAGCAGTTCTTC
>.|TRBJ2-5|TRBV12-3/TRBV12-4|.
CASSFISGGQVDETQYF
TGTGCCAGCAGTTTTATTTCTGGAGGGCAGGTTGATGAGACCCAGTACTTC
>.|TRBJ2-3|TRBV6-5|TRBD2
CASSYSGLAPDTQYF
TGTGCCAGCAGTTACTCGGGACTAGCGCCAGATACGCAGTATTTT
>few|TRBJ1-3|TRBV29-1|.
CSVEGRAGNTIYF
TGCAGCGTTGAGGGCCGAGCAGGAAACACCATATATTTT
>.|TRBJ2-2|TRBV20-1|TRBD2
CSARRGRANGELFF
TGCAGTGCTAGACGTGGGAGGGCTAACGGGGAGCTGTTTTTT
>few|TRBJ1-1|TRBV5-1|.
CASSPVTGLSQAFF
TGCGCCAGCAGCCCGGTCACAGGGTTATCTCAAGCTTTCTTT
>.|TRBJ2-7|TRBV20-1|TRBD2
CSSVPSGRTLYEQYF
TGCAGTTCCGTACCTAGCGGGAGGACCCTCTACGAGCAGTACTTC
>few|TRBJ1-1|TRBV6-2/TRBV6-3|.
CASSRIGPAGTTEAFF
TGTGCCAGCAGCAGAATCGGGCCTGCTGGGACTACTGAAGCTTTCTTT
>few|TRBJ2-1|TRBV6-1|TRBD2
CASSIPLSGVLNEQFF
TGTGCCAGCAGCATTCCTTTGAGCGGGGTTCTCAATGAGCAGTTCTTC